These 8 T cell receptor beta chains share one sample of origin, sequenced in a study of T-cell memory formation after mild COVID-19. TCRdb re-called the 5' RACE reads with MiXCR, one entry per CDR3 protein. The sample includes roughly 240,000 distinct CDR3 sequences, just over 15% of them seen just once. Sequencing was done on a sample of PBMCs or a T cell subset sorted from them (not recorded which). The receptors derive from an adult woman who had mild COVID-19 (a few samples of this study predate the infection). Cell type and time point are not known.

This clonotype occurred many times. The CDR3 nucleotides are TGTGCCATCAGTGGGTGGGGCCAGGAGACCCAGTACTTC. It codes for CAISGWGQETQYF. The gene calls are TRBV10-3 and TRBJ2-5, with D possibly TRBD1 on 5 matching bases. The ends were cut back, 4 bases at V and 5 bases at J, with 11 bases in the middle. Germline V lookup: CDR1 ENHRY, CDR2 SYGVKD. This CDR3 is built from 13 residues.

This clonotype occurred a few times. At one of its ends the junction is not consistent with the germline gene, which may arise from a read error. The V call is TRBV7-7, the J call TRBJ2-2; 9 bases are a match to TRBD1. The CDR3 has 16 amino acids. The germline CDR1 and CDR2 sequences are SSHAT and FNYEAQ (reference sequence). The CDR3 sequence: CASSPRTGVITGELFF. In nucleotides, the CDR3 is TGTGCTAGCAGCCCGCGGACAGGGGTTATCACCGGGGAGCTGTTTTTT.

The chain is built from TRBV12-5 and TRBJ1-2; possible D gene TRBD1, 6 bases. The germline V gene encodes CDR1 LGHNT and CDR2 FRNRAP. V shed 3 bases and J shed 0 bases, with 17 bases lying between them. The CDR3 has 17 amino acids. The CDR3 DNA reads TGTGCTAGTGGTTTTGGATGGGCTCCAGGGGCTAACTATGGCTACACCTTC. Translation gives CASGFGWAPGANYGYTF.

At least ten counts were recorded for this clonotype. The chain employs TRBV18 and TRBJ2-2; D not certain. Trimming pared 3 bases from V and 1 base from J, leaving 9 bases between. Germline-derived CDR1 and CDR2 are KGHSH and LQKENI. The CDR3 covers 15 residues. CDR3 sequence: CASSPGNLNTGELFF. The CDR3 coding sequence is TGTGCCAGCTCACCGGGGAACTTGAACACCGGGGAGCTGTTTTTT. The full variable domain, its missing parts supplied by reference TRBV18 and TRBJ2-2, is NAGVMQNPRHLVRRRGQEARLRCSPMKGHSHVYWYRQLPEEGLKFMVYLQKENIIDESGMPKERFSAEFPKEGPSILRIQQVVRGDSAAYFCASSPGNLNTGELFFGEGSRLTVL.

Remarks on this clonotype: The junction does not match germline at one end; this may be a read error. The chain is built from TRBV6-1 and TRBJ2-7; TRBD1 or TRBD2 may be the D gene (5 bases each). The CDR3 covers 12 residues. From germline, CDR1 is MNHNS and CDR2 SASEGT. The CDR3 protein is CASSVGDQKASF. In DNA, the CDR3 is TGTGCCAGCAGTGTTGGGGACCAAAAGGCGTCCTTC.

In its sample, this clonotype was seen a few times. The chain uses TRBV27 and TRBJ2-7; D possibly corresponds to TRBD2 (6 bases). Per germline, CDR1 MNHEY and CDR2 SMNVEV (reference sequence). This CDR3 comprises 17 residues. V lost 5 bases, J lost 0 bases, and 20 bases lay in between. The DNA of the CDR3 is TGTGCCAGCAGTCCCTCCAAACCGGGAGAGGGCTCCTACGAGCAGTACTTC. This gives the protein CASSPSKPGEGSYEQYF.

The CDR3 coding sequence is TGCAGTGTAAGGAAGGGGTGGGACACTGAAGCTTTCTTT. Translated, it gives CSVRKGWDTEAFF. The chain is built from TRBV20-1 and TRBJ1-1, with D possibly TRBD1 on 5 matching bases. The CDR3 consists of 13 residues. Per germline, CDR1 DFQATT and CDR2 SNEGSKA (reference sequence). Trimming pared 7 bases from V and 3 bases from J, leaving 15 bases between.

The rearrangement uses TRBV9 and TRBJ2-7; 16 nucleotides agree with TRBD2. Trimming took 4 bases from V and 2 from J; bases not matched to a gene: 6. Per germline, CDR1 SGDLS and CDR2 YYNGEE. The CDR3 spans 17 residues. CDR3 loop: CASSLGTSGGGAYEQYF. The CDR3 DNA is TGTGCCAGCAGCTTGGGGACTAGCGGGGGGGGAGCCTACGAGCAGTACTTC.